One sample yielded the 8 T cell receptor beta chains listed below, sequenced in a study of neurological immune-mediated disorders. TCRdb reprocessed the 5' RACE reads via MiXCR and lists one record per CDR3 protein. The table shows 55,000 to 70,000 distinct CDR3 sequences, with roughly 3.1% occurring only once. Source material: PBMCs. The receptors were sampled from a woman aged 45 to 65 with multiple sclerosis.

The table lists this clonotype with many counts. The V and J genes are TRBV29-1 and TRBJ2-1; TRBD2 matches 7 bases. The germline V gene has CDR1 SQVTM and CDR2 ANQGSEA. This CDR3 is 14 amino acids long. V lost 7 bases and J lost 0; bases outside the gene matches: 6. CDR3 in amino acids: CSATAGSSYNEQFF. The CDR3 nucleotides read TGCAGCGCAACAGCGGGGAGCTCCTACAATGAGCAGTTCTTC.

This clonotype has ten or more counts. Here the CDR3 reads CASTSFTEAFF. CDR3 DNA sequence: TGTGCCAGCACCTCGTTCACTGAAGCTTTCTTT. The chain employs TRBV12-3 or TRBV12-4 and TRBJ1-1; no reliable D call. The CDR3 runs to 11 residues. The V gene lost 7 bases and the J gene lost 4 bases, with 7 bases spanning the gap.

This clonotype was counted many times. This chain joins TRBV9 and TRBJ1-2, with D maybe TRBD1 (5 bases). The V gene's germline CDR1 is SGDLS and CDR2 YYNGEE. Trimming removed 4 bases from V and 7 bases from J, with 14 bases in between. The CDR3 spans 13 residues. The CDR3 sequence: CASSPRTGGGYTF. The CDR3 coding sequence is TGTGCCAGCAGCCCCCGAACCGGGGGTGGCTACACCTTC.

This clonotype has only a few counts. The CDR3 protein is CASRPRVGTAPYNEQFF. For the CDR3, the DNA is TGTGCAAGTCGCCCTAGGGTCGGGACAGCACCATACAATGAGCAGTTCTTC. The chain combines TRBV12-2 with TRBJ2-1; TRBD1, the D gene given by the table, was not confirmed from the DNA. TRBV12-2 is described as a pseudogene. This CDR3 comprises 17 residues.

There are many counts of this clonotype. The V call is TRBV4-3, the J call TRBJ2-7; D call uncertain. The CDR3 length is 15 residues. V lost 2 bases and J lost 0, with 11 bases in between. Germline V gene lookup returns CDR1 LGHNA and CDR2 YSLEER. The CDR3 protein is CASSQTSDGSYEQYF. In DNA form, the CDR3 reads TGCGCCAGCAGCCAAACCTCGGACGGCTCCTACGAGCAGTACTTC.

This clonotype was found many times. The DNA for the CDR3 is TGTGCCAGCAGCTTAGGAGGGGCGGCTGGCGAGCAGTACTTC. It translates to CASSLGGAAGEQYF. The chain links TRBV5-5 to TRBJ2-7, with D possibly matching TRBD2 (6 bases). This CDR3 is 14 amino acids long. Trimming stripped 2 bases from V and 6 bases from J, with 15 bases between. Germline V gene sequence: CDR1 SGHKS, CDR2 YYEKEE (reference sequence).

This clonotype was counted at least ten times. This chain connects TRBV5-1 to TRBJ2-3; perhaps TRBD2 as D (6 bases). V was trimmed by 3 bases and J by 2 bases, leaving 13 bases between them. CDR3 length: 15 amino acids. Per germline, CDR1 SGHRS and CDR2 YFSETQ. The CDR3 sequence: CASSWAGSLTDTQYF. The CDR3 nucleotides read TGCGCCAGCAGCTGGGCGGGGAGCCTCACAGATACGCAGTATTTT. Variable domain in full (rest from reference TRBV5-1 and TRBJ2-3): KAGVTQTPRYLIKTRGQQVTLSCSPISGHRSVSWYQQTPGQGLQFLFEYFSETQRNKGNFPGRFSGRQFSNSRSEMNVSTLELGDSALYLCASSWAGSLTDTQYFGPGTRLTVL.

The sample holds many counts of this clonotype. The J gene is TRBJ2-1, the V gene TRBV4-2; tentative D call: TRBD2 (6 bases). Germline-derived CDR1 and CDR2 are LGHNA and YNFKEQ. CDR3 length equals 15 residues. Between the trimmed V and J ends, which lost 3 bases and 0 bases, there was a span of 9 bases. The CDR3 coding sequence is TGTGCCAGCAGCCAGGAGGGGAGCTCCTACAATGAGCAGTTCTTC. Amino acid sequence: CASSQEGSSYNEQFF.